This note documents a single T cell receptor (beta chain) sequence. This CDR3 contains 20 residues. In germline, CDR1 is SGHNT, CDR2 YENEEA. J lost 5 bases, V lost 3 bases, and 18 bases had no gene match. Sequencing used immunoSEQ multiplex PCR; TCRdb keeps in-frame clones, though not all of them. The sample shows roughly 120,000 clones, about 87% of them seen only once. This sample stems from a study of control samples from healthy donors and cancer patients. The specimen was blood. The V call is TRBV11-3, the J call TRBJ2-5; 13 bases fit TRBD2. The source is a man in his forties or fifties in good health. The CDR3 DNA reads TGTGCCAGCAGCTTGGCTTTAACTAGCGGGGGGGCAGGATCGGTGGAGACCCAGTACTTC. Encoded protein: CASSLALTSGGAGSVETQYF. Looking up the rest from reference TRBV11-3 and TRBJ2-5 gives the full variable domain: EAGVVQSPRYKIIEKKQPVAFWCNPISGHNTLYWYLQNLGQGPELLIRYENEEAVDDSQLPKDRFSAERLKGVDSTLKIQPAELGDSAVYLCASSLALTSGGAGSVETQYFGPGTRLLVL.